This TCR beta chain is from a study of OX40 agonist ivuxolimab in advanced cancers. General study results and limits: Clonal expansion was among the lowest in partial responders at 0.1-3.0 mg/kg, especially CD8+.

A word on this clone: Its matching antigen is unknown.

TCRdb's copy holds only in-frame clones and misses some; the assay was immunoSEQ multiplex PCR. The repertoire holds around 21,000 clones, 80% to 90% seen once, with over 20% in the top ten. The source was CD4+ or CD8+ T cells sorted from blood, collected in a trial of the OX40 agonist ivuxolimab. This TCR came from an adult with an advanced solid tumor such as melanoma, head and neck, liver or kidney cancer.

The CDR3 here is CASSAGVGAYNEQFF. CDR3 sequence (DNA): TGTGCCAGCAGTGCAGGGGTTGGAGCCTACAATGAGCAGTTCTTC. The chain is built from TRBV2 and TRBJ2-1; D may be TRBD1 (6 bases). This CDR3 contains 15 residues. Trimming stripped 4 bases from V and 2 bases from J, with 12 bases between. From germline, CDR1 is SNHLY and CDR2 FYNNEI.